These 4 T cell receptor beta chains originate from one sample sequenced in a study of T cell responses to AZD1222 COVID-19 vaccine. Sequenced by immunoSEQ multiplex PCR; TCRdb stores in-frame clones only, minus some. The sample includes 90,000 to 100,000 clones, roughly 80% of them seen just once. Specimen: peripheral blood, collected 28 days after the second AZD1222 dose. The receptors come from an adult who received the AZD1222 COVID-19 vaccine.

This clone has only a few counts. The chain links TRBV18 to TRBJ2-3, with TRBD1 matching over 7 bases. V was pared by 3 bases and J by 3 bases, with 6 bases of the junction left unmatched. Per the germline V gene, CDR1 is KGHSH and CDR2 is LQKENI. The CDR3 is 15 amino acids. The CDR3 is CASSPLDRTTDTQYF. The CDR3 DNA is TGTGCCAGCTCACCCCTGGACAGGACAACAGATACGCAGTATTTT.

The chain has TRBV12-3 or TRBV12-4 and TRBJ2-7; no definite D call. The V end was cut by 3 bases, the J end by 6 bases, with 9 bases between. The CDR3 totals 12 residues. The CDR3 DNA is TGTGCCAGCAGTTTCGGGTCTAGCGAGCAGTACTTC. It yields the protein CASSFGSSEQYF.

The J gene is TRBJ1-2, the V gene TRBV6-2 or TRBV6-3; D unclear. CDR1 is MNHEY, CDR2 SVGEGT, per germline. Trimming removed 5 bases at V and 5 bases at J, with 15 bases between. This CDR3 has 14 residues. This CDR3 reads CASSRQRIGYGYTF. CDR3 sequence (DNA): TGTGCCAGCAGTCGACAAAGGATAGGATATGGCTACACCTTC.

The CDR3 sequence: CAWSVRFNQPQHF. In DNA, the CDR3 is TGTGCCTGGAGTGTCCGATTCAATCAGCCCCAGCATTTT. The rearrangement uses TRBV30 and TRBJ1-5; D ambiguous. In germline, CDR1 is GTSNPN, CDR2 SVGIG (reference sequence). The CDR3 has 13 residues. Trimming took 0 bases from V and 3 from J, leaving 6 bases between them.